The 27 T cell receptor beta chains given below trace back to one sample, sequenced in a study of response to subunit inactivated influenza vaccine. MiXCR was run by TCRdb on the RT-PCR reads, yielding one entry per CDR3 protein. In the table there are about 480,000 distinct CDR3 sequences, 10% to 15% of which are singletons. The source was PBMCs from blood, collected 35 to 45 days after vaccination. Source of these receptors: a man in his fifties or sixties who received an inactivated influenza vaccine.

This clonotype turned up a few times. The CDR3 region is CASSFYGTEETQYF. The CDR3 nucleotides read TGTGCCAGCAGTTTTTATGGGACAGAAGAGACCCAGTACTTC. The chain has TRBV12-3 or TRBV12-4 and TRBJ2-5, with TRBD1 matching over 7 bases. The CDR3 has 14 amino acids. Trimming cost V 3 bases and J 3 bases; bases outside gene matches: 4.

V gene TRBV25-1 combines with J gene TRBJ1-1, with 7 bases aligning to TRBD1. Germline V gives CDR1 MGHDK, CDR2 SYGVNS. The CDR3 runs to 13 residues. V trimming: 7 bases; J trimming: 3 bases; junction bases outside the gene matches: 5. The CDR3 DNA reads TGTGCCAGCACTACAGGGGTACACACTGAAGCTTTCTTT. It codes for CASTTGVHTEAFF.

V and J are TRBV11-1 and TRBJ1-1; D may be TRBD1 (6 bases). V was cut by 5 bases and J by 5 bases, with 12 bases left in between. Germline V gene lookup returns CDR1 SGHAT and CDR2 FQDESV (reference sequence). The CDR3 contains 13 residues. CDR3 DNA: TGTGCCAGCAGCCCATACAGGGAGACTGAAGCTTTCTTT. Translated, it gives CASSPYRETEAFF.

This clonotype was seen a few times. The V call is TRBV2, the J call TRBJ2-1; unclear D gene. Germline assignment: CDR1 SNHLY and CDR2 FYNNEI. The CDR3 covers 12 residues. The V end lost 8 bases, the J end lost 4 bases, and 9 bases lay between the germline ends. The CDR3 region has the DNA TGTGCCAGCGGTTTGTGGTACAATGAGCAGTTCTTC. Residues: CASGLWYNEQFF.

This clonotype was seen at least ten times. The chain carries TRBV27 and TRBJ2-7, with 10 bases matching TRBD2. Germline assignment: CDR1 MNHEY and CDR2 SMNVEV (reference sequence). The CDR3 is 14 residues long. The ends lost 3 bases at V and 6 bases at J; junction bases unmatched: 5. The CDR3 spells CASSFGAGGGEQYF. CDR3 in DNA: TGTGCCAGCAGTTTCGGAGCGGGAGGGGGCGAGCAGTACTTC.

This clonotype was found a few times. This chain uses TRBV2 with TRBJ1-1, with D perhaps TRBD1 (5 bases). Germline V lookup: CDR1 SNHLY, CDR2 FYNNEI. V lost 7 bases and J 0 bases, leaving 9 bases between the germline ends. This CDR3 is built from 13 residues. CDR3 loop: CASMGVVNTEAFF. The CDR3 DNA sequence: TGTGCCAGCATGGGGGTTGTGAACACTGAAGCTTTCTTT.

At least ten counts were recorded for this clonotype. The rearrangement uses TRBV5-1 and TRBJ2-2; TRBD1 aligns across 9 bases. Trimming at V came to 4 bases and at J to 6 bases, leaving 10 bases not matched to a gene. This CDR3 contains 16 residues. Germline lookup yields CDR1 SGHRS and CDR2 YFSETQ. CDR3 region: CASSTRTGAESGELFF. The CDR3 DNA follows: TGCGCCAGCAGCACCAGGACAGGGGCGGAATCCGGGGAGCTGTTTTTT. Together with reference TRBV5-1 and TRBJ2-2, the CDR3 gives the full variable domain: KAGVTQTPRYLIKTRGQQVTLSCSPISGHRSVSWYQQTPGQGLQFLFEYFSETQRNKGNFPGRFSGRQFSNSRSEMNVSTLELGDSALYLCASSTRTGAESGELFFGEGSRLTVL.

DNA of the CDR3: TGTGCCAGCAGTGTTAACAGGGGGCTAGAAGAAAAACTGTTTTTT. Translating gives CASSVNRGLEEKLFF. The chain combines TRBV2 with TRBJ1-4; 9 nucleotides agree with TRBD1. The junction had 8 bases not matched to a gene; V was cut back by 4 bases and J by 8 bases. The CDR3 loop spans 15 amino acids. Germline V gives CDR1 SNHLY, CDR2 FYNNEI.

J is TRBJ2-1 and V is TRBV6-2 or TRBV6-3; D remains ambiguous. The CDR3 contains 12 residues. The V and J ends lost 2 bases and 8 bases respectively, with 7 bases between them. Germline CDR1 MNHEY, CDR2 SVGEGT. The CDR3: CASSYTGYEQFF. In nucleotides, the CDR3 is TGTGCCAGCAGTTACACTGGCTATGAGCAGTTCTTC.

This clonotype was detected a few times. This sequence joins TRBV7-9 and TRBJ2-1; 12 bases agree with TRBD2. J gave up 6 bases and V 3 bases, and 6 bases lay outside the gene matches. The CDR3 has 16 amino acids. Germline V gives CDR1 SEHNR, CDR2 FQNEAQ (reference sequence). CDR3 amino acids: CASSFPLAGGRNEQFF. In DNA, the CDR3 is TGTGCCAGCAGCTTCCCTCTAGCGGGGGGGCGCAATGAGCAGTTCTTC.

This clonotype was detected a few times. The CDR3 coding sequence is TGCGCCAGCAGCTTGGTCTTCAGCGCGAGGGAGACCCAGTACTTC. Translation gives CASSLVFSARETQYF. The rearrangement links TRBV5-1 to TRBJ2-5, with D uncertain. The CDR3 covers 15 residues. Trimming took 0 bases from V and 5 from J, leaving 14 bases between them. CDR1 and CDR2 (germline): SGHRS, YFSETQ.

The table lists this clonotype with many counts. The chain links TRBV12-3 or TRBV12-4 to TRBJ2-7, with D possibly TRBD1 on 5 matching bases. The CDR3 has 15 amino acids. With 7 bases removed from V and 0 bases from J, the gap between germline ends came to 16 bases. CDR3 region: CASTRMTARSYEQYF. CDR3 coding DNA: TGTGCCAGCACCCGTATGACAGCTCGCTCCTACGAGCAGTACTTC.

As regards this clonotype: A much larger clone lies a single base off, so this may be a read error. This chain connects TRBV6-5 to TRBJ2-1; the match to TRBD1 covers 9 bases. V gave up 3 bases and J gave up 7 bases; unmatched junction bases: 19. CDR1 and CDR2 from the germline V gene are MNHEY and SVGAGI. There are 19 residues in the CDR3. The CDR3 nucleotides are TGTGCCAGCAGTTATTCCGCCGAAGCCGGGACAGGGTTTATGAATGAGCAGTTCTTC. Protein product: CASSYSAEAGTGFMNEQFF.

This chain uses TRBV9 with TRBJ2-3; TRBD1 matches 9 bases. CDR3 size: 15 residues. Germline lookup yields CDR1 SGDLS and CDR2 YYNGEE. With 0 bases clipped from V and 1 base from J, the junction kept 0 bases outside the gene matches. CDR3 region: CASSVGDRGTDTQYF. CDR3 coding DNA: TGTGCCAGCAGCGTAGGGGACAGGGGCACAGATACGCAGTATTTT. Using reference TRBV9 and TRBJ2-3 for the parts outside the CDR3, the full variable domain is DSGVTQTPKHLITATGQRVTLRCSPRSGDLSVYWYQQSLDQGLQFLIQYYNGEERAKGNILERFSAQQFPDLHSELNLSSLELGDSALYFCASSVGDRGTDTQYFGPGTRLTVL.

In this sample, this clonotype turned up a few times. Here the CDR3 DNA reads TGCGCCAGCAGCCAAACTGGCCTGAGCTCCTACAATGAGCAGTTCTTC. Protein: CASSQTGLSSYNEQFF. The J gene is TRBJ2-1, the V gene TRBV4-1; D is uncertain. The CDR3 is made up of 16 amino acids. In germline, CDR1 is MGHRA, CDR2 YSYEKL. V was trimmed by 2 bases and J by 0 bases, leaving 11 bases between them.

This clonotype was counted at least ten times. The gene calls are TRBV6-5 and TRBJ2-3; D is perhaps TRBD1 (5 bases). The CDR3 extends over 14 amino acids. Germline CDR1 reads MNHEY; CDR2 reads SVGAGI. Trimming cost V 2 bases and J 3 bases, with 9 bases left between them. DNA of the CDR3: TGTGCCAGCAGTTACGGTTCAGGGACAGATACGCAGTATTTT. It yields the protein CASSYGSGTDTQYF.

In its sample, this clonotype was seen a few times. The chain couples TRBV5-6 to TRBJ2-1; D ambiguous. Germline V gene data show CDR1 as SGHDT and CDR2 as YYEEEE. The CDR3 sequence is 16 residues long. Trimming took off 0 bases at V and 0 bases at J, with 10 bases between the two ends. The chain's CDR3 is CASSLGDGSSYNEQFF. CDR3 sequence (DNA): TGTGCCAGCAGCTTGGGAGACGGAAGCTCCTACAATGAGCAGTTCTTC.

This clonotype has a handful of counts. This sequence joins TRBV19 and TRBJ1-6; 7 nucleotides line up with TRBD1. After removal of 2 bases from V and 7 bases from J, the junction contained 2 bases not matched to a gene. The CDR3 extends over 14 amino acids. Germline-derived CDR1 and CDR2 are LNHDA and SQIVND (reference sequence). In DNA form, the CDR3 reads TGTGCCAGTAGTATACGGGACAGAAATTCACCCCTCCACTTT. Protein product: CASSIRDRNSPLHF.

The gene calls are TRBV6-5 and TRBJ2-7, with D unresolved. The CDR3 is 15 residues long. Per germline, CDR1 MNHEY and CDR2 SVGAGI. V gave up 7 bases and J gave up 0 bases, with 16 bases separating them. As DNA, the CDR3 is TGTGCCAGCATTTTATTGGGCGGCTACTCCTACGAGCAGTACTTC. Amino acid sequence: CASILLGGYSYEQYF.

This clonotype was detected only a few times. V usage is TRBV7-3 and J usage is TRBJ2-1; D could derive from TRBD1 or TRBD2 (5 bases each). Germline lookup yields CDR1 SGHTA and CDR2 FQGTGA. V was clipped by 5 bases and J by 11 bases, with 13 bases between them. The CDR3 covers 12 residues. The CDR3 loop is CASSRDGKQQFF. The CDR3 region has the DNA TGTGCCAGCAGCCGGGACGGGAAACAGCAGTTCTTC.

This clonotype was found a few times. The CDR3 sequence: CAVKPGGSYNEQFF. In nucleotides, the CDR3 is TGTGCCGTCAAGCCGGGGGGCTCCTACAATGAGCAGTTCTTC. V usage is TRBV10-3 and J usage is TRBJ2-1; 7 bases map to TRBD2. The ends lost 11 bases at V and 0 bases at J; junction bases unmatched: 7. CDR1 and CDR2 from the germline V gene are ENHRY and SYGVKD. This CDR3 comprises 14 residues.

The rearrangement joins TRBV7-2 to TRBJ1-6; D not resolved. Looked up from germline, CDR1 is SGHTA and CDR2 is FQGNSA. This CDR3 region has 12 residues. The ends were cut back, 6 bases at V and 14 bases at J, with 14 bases in the middle. CDR3 sequence: CASSPPLRTLHF. CDR3 nucleotides: TGTGCCAGCAGTCCGCCGCTTAGGACCCTCCACTTT.

Remarks on this clonotype: This clone may be a read error of a much larger clone one base away. The chain uses TRBV10-2 and TRBJ1-1, with D hard to call. Germline V gene sequence: CDR1 WSHSY, CDR2 SAAADI. Trimming took 6 bases from V and 1 from J, leaving 9 bases between them. The CDR3 loop spans 13 amino acids. The CDR3 bases are TGCGCCAGCAGCGAACAGAGGAACACTGAAGCTTTCTTT. It yields the protein CASSEQRNTEAFF.

The rearrangement links TRBV3-1 to TRBJ2-7; TRBD1 agrees at 8 bases. The junction had 5 bases not matched to a gene; V was cut back by 2 bases and J by 5 bases. CDR3 length: 14 amino acids. Per the germline V gene, CDR1 is LGHDT and CDR2 is YNNKEL (reference sequence). CDR3 in amino acids: CASSQQGAGNEQYF. DNA of the CDR3: TGTGCCAGCAGCCAACAGGGGGCTGGGAACGAGCAGTACTTC.

This clonotype came up a few times. The V call is TRBV6-5, the J call TRBJ1-5, with D unclear. Deletions cut 0 bases from V and 4 bases from J, with 4 bases between. The germline gives CDR1 MNHEY, CDR2 SVGAGI. The CDR3 extends over 13 amino acids. The CDR3 loop reads CASSYSENQPQHF. The CDR3, as DNA: TGTGCCAGCAGTTACTCAGAGAATCAGCCCCAGCATTTT.

This clonotype was found a few times. This chain joins TRBV6-2 or TRBV6-3 and TRBJ2-4; D gene ambiguous. Trimming pared 0 bases from V and 1 base from J, leaving 16 bases between. Germline V CDR1 and CDR2: MNHEY, SVGEGT. The CDR3 spans 18 residues. The CDR3 DNA is TGTGCCAGCAGTTACTCGATAAGGGATTATAAGGCCAAAAACATTCAGTACTTC. Its protein product is CASSYSIRDYKAKNIQYF.

The V call is TRBV18, the J call TRBJ1-2, with no clear D. Germline CDR1 and CDR2: KGHSH and LQKENI. V was clipped by 0 bases and J by 4 bases, with 9 bases between them. The CDR3 spans 14 residues. CDR3 bases: TGTGCCAGCTCACCACCGGCAGGTGGCTATGGCTACACCTTC. The encoded protein is CASSPPAGGYGYTF.